This T cell receptor (beta chain) stems from a study of human T cells and chemical hapten exposure. CDR3 length: 19 residues. V trimming: 0 bases; J trimming: 0 bases; junction bases outside the gene matches: 7. Germline CDR1 is LGHNA and CDR2 is YSLEER. MiXCR, applied by TCRdb to the RACE reads, yields one record per CDR3 protein. Found here are 300,000 to 450,000 distinct CDR3 sequences, roughly 6% of them singletons; the top ten hold less than 9%. Stated time point: pre-sensitization, week 0. As to treatment: therapeutic diphenylcyclopropenone sensitization with weekly scalp DPC. Many counts were recorded for this clonotype.

This TCR was recovered from a woman aged 18-29 years with alopecia areata. Some clones in this sample may be carry-over from other donors' samples. The sample consisted of whole blood, taken in connection with sensitization to the hapten diphenylcyclopropenone (DPC). The chain is built from TRBV4-3 and TRBJ2-3, with TRBD2 matching over 12 bases. The CDR3 protein is CASSQDLLAGGPSTDTQYF. The CDR3 coding sequence is TGCGCCAGCAGCCAAGATTTACTAGCGGGGGGTCCGAGCACAGATACGCAGTATTTT.